Sequencing of this T cell receptor beta chain was carried out in a study of regulatory T cells in long-lasting Graves disease. General observations from the study: Persistent patients shared more public clonotypes (2,741) than newly diagnosed patients (around 1,000).

CDR3 length: 18 amino acids. Trimming shortened V by 2 bases and J by 1 base, and 20 bases separated the two germline ends. Germline V gene data show CDR1 as MNHEY and CDR2 as SVGEGT. Worth noting for this clonotype: As yet, its antigen is unknown.

Building the TCR beta libraries relied on iRepertoire HTBI primers, and CDR3 regions underwent Arm-PCR. TCRdb independently ran MiXCR on the multiplex PCR reads; one entry per CDR3 protein. This table has over 650,000 distinct CDR3 sequences, 25% to 35% appearing once. Time point specified: persistent/refractory GD, antithyroid drugs over 5 years with positive TRAb. The TCR library was made from RNA that had been extracted from PBMCs in TRIzol. This specimen was peripheral blood mononuclear cells (PBMCs), taken when the disease was refractory, from a patient treated with antithyroid drugs. This sequence originates from a female donor with Graves disease. The J gene is TRBJ2-5, the V gene TRBV6-2 or TRBV6-3; possibly TRBD1 or TRBD2 for D (5 bases each). For the CDR3, the DNA is TGTGCCAGCAGTTACGATAGGGGTTCGGCCGGACTCCAAGAGACCCAGTACTTC. It yields the protein CASSYDRGSAGLQETQYF.